A selection of T cell receptor beta chains follows, all from one sample in a study of blood T cell repertoires in COVID-19. TCRdb keeps only in-frame clones here, not all; method: immunoSEQ multiplex PCR. The sample lists roughly 150,000 clones; approximately 86% were seen once. The sequencing sample was made of peripheral blood. The origin of the receptors is a woman between 65 and 79 years old with acute or convalescent COVID-19. The CDR3 runs from the conserved cysteine through the conserved F or W. D genes are given only for firm matches. Not all rows give a size; the values are once, few, many and, for expanded clones, a class.

abundance: -; v_gene: TRBV2; j_gene: TRBJ2-5; d_gene: TRBD2; CDR3aa: CASSEGGLAGPRETQYF; CDR3nt: TGTGCCAGCAGTGAGGGGGGGCTAGCGGGACCTCGAGAGACCCAGTACTTC
abundance: -; v_gene: TRBV7-2; j_gene: TRBJ1-3; d_gene: TRBD1; CDR3aa: CASSFGTGGGNTIYF; CDR3nt: TGTGCCAGCAGCTTCGGGACAGGGGGCGGAAACACCATATATTTT
abundance: -; v_gene: TRBV5-1; j_gene: TRBJ2-3; d_gene: TRBD2; CDR3aa: CASRLAGGPVTDTQYF; CDR3nt: TGCGCCAGCAGGCTAGCGGGGGGGCCGGTCACAGATACGCAGTATTTT
abundance: few; v_gene: TRBV14; j_gene: TRBJ2-3; d_gene: -; CDR3aa: CASSRARQSTDTQYF; CDR3nt: TGTGCCAGCAGCCGAGCACGACAAAGCACAGATACGCAGTATTTT
abundance: -; v_gene: TRBV5-1; j_gene: TRBJ2-5; d_gene: TRBD2; CDR3aa: CASSLGTSGEASETQYF; CDR3nt: TGCGCCAGCAGCTTGGGGACTAGCGGGGAAGCATCAGAGACCCAGTACTTC
abundance: -; v_gene: TRBV6-5; j_gene: TRBJ2-4; d_gene: -; CDR3aa: CASSPGPIQYF; CDR3nt: TGTGCCAGCAGTCCCGGTCCCATTCAGTACTTC
abundance: -; v_gene: TRBV7-9; j_gene: TRBJ1-2; d_gene: -; CDR3aa: CASSLGGRNYGYTF; CDR3nt: TGTGCCAGCAGCTTGGGGGGACGGAACTATGGCTACACCTTC
abundance: -; v_gene: TRBV4-2; j_gene: TRBJ2-1; d_gene: TRBD2; CDR3aa: CASSQVGLAGLSSYNEQFF; CDR3nt: TGTGCCAGCAGTCAAGTCGGACTAGCGGGATTAAGCTCCTACAATGAGCAGTTCTTC
abundance: -; v_gene: TRBV29-1; j_gene: TRBJ1-1; d_gene: -; CDR3aa: CSVADTREEAFF; CDR3nt: TGCAGCGTTGCTGACACCCGGGAGGAAGCTTTCTTT
abundance: few; v_gene: TRBV5-1; j_gene: TRBJ1-4; d_gene: -; CDR3aa: CASSLTPGMANEKLFF; CDR3nt: TGCGCCAGCAGCCTCACCCCAGGGATGGCTAATGAAAAACTGTTTTTT
abundance: -; v_gene: TRBV6-7; j_gene: TRBJ2-2; d_gene: TRBD1; CDR3aa: CASSVGTGDTGELFF; CDR3nt: TGTGCCAGCAGCGTAGGGACAGGGGACACCGGGGAGCTGTTTTTT
abundance: -; v_gene: TRBV7-9; j_gene: TRBJ2-1; d_gene: TRBD1; CDR3aa: CASSRDRGHSYNEQFF; CDR3nt: TGTGCCAGCAGCCGAGACAGGGGTCACTCCTACAATGAGCAGTTCTTC
abundance: -; v_gene: TRBV7-9; j_gene: TRBJ1-4; d_gene: -; CDR3aa: CASRSRGRNEKLFF; CDR3nt: TGTGCCAGCAGGAGCCGGGGAAGAAATGAAAAACTGTTTTTT
abundance: once; v_gene: TRBV7-2; j_gene: TRBJ1-3; d_gene: TRBD1; CDR3aa: CASSPARTGAGNTIYF; CDR3nt: TGTGCCAGCAGCCCAGCTCGGACAGGGGCAGGAAACACCATATATTTT
abundance: once; v_gene: TRBV2; j_gene: TRBJ1-4; d_gene: TRBD1; CDR3aa: CASRTGLGNEKLFF; CDR3nt: TGTGCCAGCAGGACAGGGCTGGGGAATGAAAAACTGTTTTTT
abundance: -; v_gene: TRBV24-1; j_gene: TRBJ2-1; d_gene: -; CDR3aa: CATSNPGTPNEQFF; CDR3nt: TGTGCCACCAGTAATCCCGGGACTCCCAATGAGCAGTTCTTC
abundance: -; v_gene: TRBV5-1; j_gene: TRBJ2-1; d_gene: TRBD1; CDR3aa: CASSLEDRVLNEQFF; CDR3nt: TGCGCCAGCAGCTTGGAGGACAGGGTTCTCAATGAGCAGTTCTTC
abundance: -; v_gene: TRBV6-5; j_gene: TRBJ2-7; d_gene: -; CDR3aa: CASSYGTSGLGYEQYF; CDR3nt: TGTGCCAGCAGTTACGGGACTTCAGGGTTAGGGTACGAGCAGTACTTC
abundance: -; v_gene: TRBV5-6; j_gene: TRBJ2-7; d_gene: TRBD1; CDR3aa: CASSYRDRGPNEQYF; CDR3nt: TGTGCCAGCAGCTACCGGGACAGGGGTCCCAACGAGCAGTACTTC
abundance: -; v_gene: TRBV4-1; j_gene: TRBJ1-3; d_gene: -; CDR3aa: CASSPRTGKSGNTIYF; CDR3nt: TGCGCCAGCAGCCCCAGAACAGGGAAGAGTGGAAACACCATATATTTT
abundance: -; v_gene: TRBV21-1; j_gene: TRBJ2-3; d_gene: -; CDR3aa: CASSIRLAGGPDTQYF; CDR3nt: TGTGCCAGCAGCATCCGACTAGCGGGGGGCCCAGATACGCAGTATTTT
abundance: -; v_gene: TRBV7-2; j_gene: TRBJ1-6; d_gene: -; CDR3aa: CASSLRGGSYNSPLHF; CDR3nt: TGTGCCAGCAGCTTACGGGGGGGTTCCTATAATTCACCCCTCCACTTT
abundance: -; v_gene: TRBV12-3/TRBV12-4; j_gene: TRBJ1-1; d_gene: -; CDR3aa: CASSLRGNTEAFF; CDR3nt: TGTGCCAGCAGTTTGCGGGGCAACACTGAAGCTTTCTTT
abundance: -; v_gene: TRBV20-1; j_gene: TRBJ2-5; d_gene: TRBD2; CDR3aa: CSASGGGEETQYF; CDR3nt: TGCAGTGCTAGTGGTGGGGGGGAAGAGACCCAGTACTTC
abundance: -; v_gene: TRBV7-2; j_gene: TRBJ1-6; d_gene: -; CDR3aa: CASSLNYLGRNSPLHF; CDR3nt: TGTGCCAGCAGCCTTAATTATCTGGGGAGAAATTCACCCCTCCACTTT
abundance: -; v_gene: TRBV7-2; j_gene: TRBJ2-4; d_gene: TRBD1; CDR3aa: CASSNNRDRENIQYF; CDR3nt: TGTGCCAGCAGCAATAACCGGGACAGGGAAAACATTCAGTACTTC
abundance: -; v_gene: TRBV6-4; j_gene: TRBJ1-2; d_gene: -; CDR3aa: CASSSLPGNYGYTF; CDR3nt: TGTGCCAGCAGCTCACTCCCGGGAAACTATGGCTACACCTTC
abundance: -; v_gene: TRBV19; j_gene: TRBJ2-1; d_gene: TRBD2; CDR3aa: CASSITSGGPNEQFF; CDR3nt: TGTGCCAGTAGTATAACTAGCGGGGGTCCCAATGAGCAGTTCTTC
abundance: -; v_gene: TRBV18; j_gene: TRBJ1-4; d_gene: -; CDR3aa: CASSPPEAPNEKLFF; CDR3nt: TGTGCCAGCTCACCACCGGAGGCGCCTAATGAAAAACTGTTTTTT
abundance: -; v_gene: TRBV29-1; j_gene: TRBJ1-2; d_gene: -; CDR3aa: CSVGGTGVNYGYTF; CDR3nt: TGCAGCGTTGGTGGAACAGGAGTTAACTATGGCTACACCTTC
abundance: -; v_gene: TRBV7-8; j_gene: TRBJ1-4; d_gene: TRBD1; CDR3aa: CASSPDRRTNEKLFF; CDR3nt: TGTGCCAGCAGTCCGGACAGGCGGACTAATGAAAAACTGTTTTTT
abundance: -; v_gene: TRBV6-7; j_gene: TRBJ1-3; d_gene: TRBD1; CDR3aa: CASSYSDREAGNTIYF; CDR3nt: TGTGCCAGCAGTTACTCAGACAGGGAAGCTGGAAACACCATATATTTT
abundance: -; v_gene: TRBV4-1; j_gene: TRBJ2-2; d_gene: -; CDR3aa: CASSQARQNTGELFF; CDR3nt: TGCGCCAGCAGCCAAGCCCGACAGAACACCGGGGAGCTGTTTTTT
abundance: once; v_gene: TRBV27; j_gene: TRBJ2-1; d_gene: TRBD2; CDR3aa: CASTQGAGGFYNEQFF; CDR3nt: TGTGCCAGCACCCAAGGAGCGGGGGGTTTCTACAATGAGCAGTTCTTC
abundance: -; v_gene: TRBV2; j_gene: TRBJ2-5; d_gene: TRBD2; CDR3aa: CASSKLTSGNEETQYF; CDR3nt: TGTGCCAGCAGTAAACTGACTAGCGGAAATGAAGAGACCCAGTACTTC
abundance: -; v_gene: TRBV18; j_gene: TRBJ2-1; d_gene: -; CDR3aa: CASSLPGTSYNEQFF; CDR3nt: TGTGCCAGCTCACTGCCCGGGACATCTTACAATGAGCAGTTCTTC
abundance: -; v_gene: TRBV13; j_gene: TRBJ1-1; d_gene: -; CDR3aa: CASSSRQAEAFF; CDR3nt: TGTGCCAGCAGCAGCAGGCAGGCTGAAGCTTTCTTT
abundance: once; v_gene: TRBV5-8; j_gene: TRBJ1-5; d_gene: -; CDR3aa: CASSGGRGTNSNQPQHF; CDR3nt: TGTGCCAGCAGCGGGGGCCGTGGGACAAATAGCAATCAGCCCCAGCATTTT
abundance: -; v_gene: TRBV4-1; j_gene: TRBJ2-3; d_gene: TRBD2; CDR3aa: CASSQEEAGGYSGHTDTQYF; CDR3nt: TGCGCCAGCAGCCAAGAAGAAGCGGGGGGCTACTCTGGACACACAGATACGCAGTATTTT
abundance: -; v_gene: TRBV24-1; j_gene: TRBJ1-5; d_gene: -; CDR3aa: CATSDAGTSSVRTQHF; CDR3nt: TGTGCCACCAGTGATGCCGGGACATCGTCGGTAAGGACCCAGCATTTT
abundance: -; v_gene: TRBV19; j_gene: TRBJ1-6; d_gene: -; CDR3aa: CASSIARGDNSPLHF; CDR3nt: TGTGCCAGTAGTATTGCCAGGGGAGATAATTCACCCCTCCACTTT
abundance: -; v_gene: TRBV20-1; j_gene: TRBJ2-4; d_gene: TRBD1; CDR3aa: CSASGTVPHIQYF; CDR3nt: TGCAGTGCTAGTGGGACAGTCCCCCACATTCAGTACTTC
abundance: once; v_gene: TRBV19; j_gene: TRBJ1-5; d_gene: -; CDR3aa: CASSVQGSNQPQHF; CDR3nt: TGTGCCAGTAGTGTTCAGGGGAGCAATCAGCCCCAGCATTTT
abundance: -; v_gene: TRBV3-1/TRBV3-2; j_gene: TRBJ2-7; d_gene: TRBD1; CDR3aa: CASSQPRDRGNEQYF; CDR3nt: TGTGCCAGCAGCCAACCCCGGGACAGGGGAAATGAGCAGTACTTC
abundance: -; v_gene: TRBV5-1; j_gene: TRBJ2-1; d_gene: TRBD1; CDR3aa: CASKVLKQGAQDEQFF; CDR3nt: TGCGCCAGCAAGGTCCTGAAACAGGGGGCTCAAGATGAGCAGTTCTTC
abundance: -; v_gene: TRBV28; j_gene: TRBJ1-1; d_gene: -; CDR3aa: CASKEGGAGNTEAFF; CDR3nt: TGTGCCAGCAAGGAGGGAGGGGCGGGGAACACTGAAGCTTTCTTT
abundance: -; v_gene: TRBV27; j_gene: TRBJ1-5; d_gene: -; CDR3aa: CASSLTPNQPQHF; CDR3nt: TGTGCCAGCAGTTTGACACCCAATCAGCCCCAGCATTTT
abundance: -; v_gene: TRBV19; j_gene: TRBJ1-2; d_gene: -; CDR3aa: CASRDFIGVWGYTF; CDR3nt: TGTGCCAGTAGGGACTTTATCGGAGTATGGGGCTACACCTTC
abundance: -; v_gene: TRBV5-8; j_gene: TRBJ1-1; d_gene: -; CDR3aa: CASSLVLWPSLTEAFF; CDR3nt: TGTGCCAGCAGCTTGGTGTTATGGCCTTCCCTCACTGAAGCTTTCTTT
abundance: -; v_gene: TRBV2; j_gene: TRBJ1-6; d_gene: TRBD1; CDR3aa: CASSEEGGNGAYNSPLHF; CDR3nt: TGTGCCAGCAGTGAAGAAGGGGGCAATGGTGCCTATAATTCACCCCTCCACTTT
abundance: -; v_gene: TRBV5-4; j_gene: TRBJ2-5; d_gene: TRBD1; CDR3aa: CASSLTDREETQYF; CDR3nt: TGTGCCAGCAGCTTAACGGACAGGGAAGAGACCCAGTACTTC
abundance: few; v_gene: TRBV7-9; j_gene: TRBJ1-5; d_gene: TRBD1; CDR3aa: CASSYGTGAYSNQPQHF; CDR3nt: TGTGCCAGCAGCTACGGGACAGGAGCCTATAGCAATCAGCCCCAGCATTTT
abundance: -; v_gene: TRBV19; j_gene: TRBJ1-6; d_gene: -; CDR3aa: CASSSGHYNSPLHF; CDR3nt: TGTGCCAGTAGTTCGGGACATTATAATTCACCCCTCCACTTT
abundance: -; v_gene: TRBV19; j_gene: TRBJ1-4; d_gene: -; CDR3aa: CASSRERGEKLFF; CDR3nt: TGTGCCAGTTCCCGGGAACGGGGAGAAAAACTGTTTTTT
abundance: -; v_gene: TRBV5-1; j_gene: TRBJ1-4; d_gene: TRBD1; CDR3aa: CASSLPVQGGKLFF; CDR3nt: TGCGCCAGCAGCTTACCGGTCCAGGGGGGAAAACTGTTTTTT
abundance: -; v_gene: TRBV13; j_gene: TRBJ1-3; d_gene: TRBD1; CDR3aa: CASSFGTGRDSSGNTIYF; CDR3nt: TGTGCCAGCAGCTTTGGGACAGGACGGGATAGCTCTGGAAACACCATATATTTT
abundance: -; v_gene: TRBV28; j_gene: TRBJ2-1; d_gene: TRBD2; CDR3aa: CASRPSGGREFF; CDR3nt: TGTGCCAGCAGACCAAGCGGGGGAAGAGAGTTCTTC